Included here is one TCR beta chain sequence, with context. This sample stems from a study of blood T cell repertoires in COVID-19. Study details: Sites across the United States, Italy and Spain contributed samples from acute and convalescent COVID-19.

Generated by immunoSEQ multiplex PCR, the TCRdb table keeps only in-frame clones and is missing some. The table has about 64,000 clones, more than 75% seen once. Germline CDR1 and CDR2: DFQATT and SNEGSKA (reference sequence). Trimming pared 3 bases from V and 8 bases from J, leaving 8 bases between. The length of the CDR3 is 11 residues. The chain links TRBV20-1 to TRBJ2-1; a weak D match, TRBD2 (6 bases). The sequenced material came from peripheral blood. The TCR was taken from a man older than 75 with acute or convalescent COVID-19. CDR3: CSASLADEQFF. CDR3 nucleotide sequence: TGCAGTGCTAGCTTAGCGGATGAGCAGTTCTTC.